Listed here is a single T cell receptor beta chain. Its antigen is as yet unknown. These data originate in a study of T cells in narcolepsy. Study findings and constraints: Autoreactive clonotypes reportedly recurred in blood of same and different patients, not controls. Autoreactive HCRT-specific and TRIB2-specific clonotypes were marked in same-patient CSF-versus-blood CD4+ comparisons. Some memory CD4+ repertoires had no autoreactive clone sequences.

V dropped 2 bases and J dropped 2; count of bases not matched to a gene: 4. CDR1 and CDR2 (germline): SGHNT, YENEEA. The CDR3 extends over 16 amino acids. Some clones are missing from TCRdb's copy, which holds only in-frame ones; the method was immunoSEQ multiplex PCR. The data contain 27,000 or so clones, approximately 80% of them seen just once; the ten biggest clones take up 3% to 4%. The origin of this receptor is a human donor with narcolepsy. The chain carries TRBV11-3 and TRBJ2-2; TRBD1 matches at 8 bases. The sequenced material came from CD45RA- memory CD4+ T cells from PBMCs. In DNA, the CDR3 is TGTGCCAGCAGCTTACATGCAGGGGGCAACACCGGGGAGCTGTTTTTT. Translation gives CASSLHAGGNTGELFF. Combining the CDR3 with reference TRBV11-3 and TRBJ2-2 gives the whole variable domain EAGVVQSPRYKIIEKKQPVAFWCNPISGHNTLYWYLQNLGQGPELLIRYENEEAVDDSQLPKDRFSAERLKGVDSTLKIQPAELGDSAVYLCASSLHAGGNTGELFFGEGSRLTVL.